The 27 T cell receptor beta chains below all came from one sample that was sequenced in a study of T cells in localized non-small cell lung cancer. The method was immunoSEQ multiplex PCR; TCRdb's version includes in-frame clones alone and lacks a portion of them. The sample contains about 76,000 clones, roughly 84% of which appear only once. The sequencing used peripheral blood, collected before any cancer treatment. All receptors derive from an older female donor with stage I lung adenocarcinoma.

The J gene is TRBJ2-1, the V gene TRBV15, with 7 bases fitting TRBD1. V dropped 5 bases and J dropped 9; count of bases not matched to a gene: 7. The length of the CDR3 is 13 residues. Germline assignment: CDR1 LNHNV and CDR2 YYDKDF (reference sequence). The CDR3 here is CATSRRQGTEQFF. The DNA of the CDR3 is TGTGCCACCAGCCGAAGACAGGGTACTGAGCAGTTCTTC.

V is TRBV6-6 and J is TRBJ1-4; D uncertain. This CDR3 region has 11 residues. Germline-derived CDR1 and CDR2 are MNHNY and SVGAGI (reference sequence). With 5 bases removed from V and 7 bases from J, the gap between germline ends came to 5 bases. CDR3 coding DNA: TGTGCCAGCAGTCCCTCTGAAAAACTGTTTTTT. Translated, it gives CASSPSEKLFF.

The sample holds one count of this clone. Other DNA variants within this sample encode the same CDR3. The genes are TRBV29-1 and TRBJ1-2; TRBD1 aligns across 7 bases. V was pared by 2 bases and J by 6 bases, with 3 bases of the junction left unmatched. Looked up from germline, CDR1 is SQVTM and CDR2 is ANQGSEA. This CDR3 is 12 amino acids long. CDR3 DNA sequence: TGCAGCGTTGAAAGAACAGGGGATGGCTACACCTTC. Protein product: CSVERTGDGYTF.

The J gene is TRBJ2-1, the V gene TRBV11-2; 7 nucleotides align to TRBD1. This CDR3 spans 15 amino acids. In germline, CDR1 is SGHAT, CDR2 FQNNGV. The J segment lost 6 bases and the V segment lost 5 bases, leaving 10 bases of the junction unmatched. The CDR3 nucleotides read TGTGCCAGCAGCCCTCGACAGGGTCATAGCAATGAGCAGTTCTTC. It codes for CASSPRQGHSNEQFF.

This clone was detected once. This sequence joins TRBV6-1 and TRBJ2-5, with a weak D call TRBD2 (5 bases). V lost 6 bases and J 11 bases, leaving 13 bases between the germline ends. The CDR3 is 11 residues long. Germline V CDR1 and CDR2: MNHNS, SASEGT. The DNA for the CDR3 is TGTGCCAGCAGACTGGAACTAGAGCAGTACTTC. Protein sequence: CASRLELEQYF.

There are a few counts of this clone. V usage is TRBV7-3 and J usage is TRBJ2-1; D is possibly TRBD2 (5 bases). CDR1 is SGHTA, CDR2 FQGTGA, per germline. Deletions cut 2 bases from V and 1 base from J, with 9 bases between. The CDR3 totals 15 residues. CDR3 nucleotides: TGTGCCAGCAGCTTATCTAGCTTATCCTACAATGAGCAGTTCTTC. Amino acid sequence: CASSLSSLSYNEQFF.

The gene calls are TRBV18 and TRBJ2-7; the match to TRBD2 covers 8 bases. The V gene end was trimmed by 3 bases and the J gene end by 1 base; junction bases not matched to a gene: 2. The germline V gene encodes CDR1 KGHSH and CDR2 LQKENI. This CDR3 region has 14 residues. The CDR3 here is CASSPGLVSYEQYF. DNA of the CDR3: TGTGCCAGCTCACCGGGACTAGTGTCCTACGAGCAGTACTTC.

There are a few counts of this clone. The V and J genes are TRBV19 and TRBJ2-2; tentative D call: TRBD1 (5 bases). The germline V gene encodes CDR1 LNHDA and CDR2 SQIVND (reference sequence). Trimming shortened V by 7 bases and J by 3 bases, and 12 bases separated the two germline ends. The CDR3 length is 14 residues. The CDR3 DNA follows: TGTGCCAGTAACCGACGCAGGGACACCGGGGAGCTGTTTTTT. Amino acids: CASNRRRDTGELFF. The full variable domain, completed using reference TRBV19 and TRBJ2-2, is DGGITQSPKYLFRKEGQNVTLSCEQNLNHDAMYWYRQDPGQGLRLIYYSQIVNDFQKGDIAEGYSVSREKKESFPLTVTSAQKNPTAFYLCASNRRRDTGELFFGEGSRLTVL.

V gene TRBV29-1 combines with J gene TRBJ2-3; TRBD2 matches 8 bases. The CDR3 spans 18 residues. Trimming cost V 7 bases and J 0 bases; bases outside gene matches: 18. Germline V CDR1 and CDR2: SQVTM, ANQGSEA. CDR3 coding DNA: TGCAGCGCCGGGGCCCTTGCGGGGGGACTTTTTAGCACAGATACGCAGTATTTT. This codes for CSAGALAGGLFSTDTQYF.

The chain couples TRBV10-3 to TRBJ1-6, with D unresolved. Germline CDR1 is ENHRY and CDR2 is SYGVKD. The CDR3 sequence is 13 residues long. V lost 10 bases and J lost 7, with 14 bases in between. CDR3 sequence (DNA): TGTGCCACCCAGGACTATTCAAATTCACCCCTCCACTTT. Translated, it gives CATQDYSNSPLHF.

This clone was detected a few times. This chain connects TRBV18 to TRBJ2-1; D is possibly TRBD1 (5 bases). The CDR3 extends over 13 amino acids. The V end lost 0 bases, the J end lost 5 bases, and 5 bases lay between the germline ends. Germline V gene data show CDR1 as KGHSH and CDR2 as LQKENI. CDR3 coding DNA: TGTGCCAGCTCACCACCGGGGCACAATGAGCAGTTCTTC. Amino acids: CASSPPGHNEQFF.

The chain's CDR3 is CASSLQSSGGYTF. DNA for the CDR3: TGTGCCAGCAGCTTGCAGTCCAGTGGGGGCTACACCTTC. The rearrangement uses TRBV11-3 and TRBJ1-2; D call uncertain. V gave up 3 bases and J gave up 8 bases, with 13 bases separating them. This CDR3 region has 13 residues. The germline gives CDR1 SGHNT, CDR2 YENEEA.

This clone appeared a few times. This chain links TRBV29-1 with TRBJ2-1; 9 bases align to TRBD2. J gave up 0 bases and V 0 bases, and 12 bases lay outside the gene matches. Per the germline V gene, CDR1 is SQVTM and CDR2 is ANQGSEA. The CDR3 is made up of 19 amino acids. CDR3 sequence reads: CSVEDLASGRSSSYNEQFF. The CDR3 DNA follows: TGCAGCGTTGAAGATCTGGCCAGCGGGAGGTCTAGCTCCTACAATGAGCAGTTCTTC.

This clone appeared a few times. The V gene is TRBV2, the J gene TRBJ2-2; 8 nucleotides align to TRBD1. The trim removed 2 bases at V and 9 bases at J, leaving 8 bases unmatched. There are 15 residues in the CDR3. Germline values: CDR1 SNHLY, CDR2 FYNNEI. The CDR3 DNA sequence: TGTGCCAGCAGTGAATTACAGGGGGTTGGAAGGGAGCTGTTTTTT. It codes for CASSELQGVGRELFF.

J is TRBJ2-7 and V is TRBV9; 10 positions match TRBD1. The junction had 5 bases not matched to a gene; V was cut back by 0 bases and J by 5 bases. There are 15 residues in the CDR3. Germline V lookup: CDR1 SGDLS, CDR2 YYNGEE. Here the CDR3 DNA reads TGTGCCAGCAGCGTAGTGGGGACAGGGGTTAACGAGCAGTACTTC. This codes for CASSVVGTGVNEQYF.

This clone has more than one count but fewer than ten. The chain links TRBV6-1 to TRBJ1-5; possible D gene TRBD1, 6 bases. Germline lookup yields CDR1 MNHNS and CDR2 SASEGT. The V gene lost 4 bases and the J gene lost 6 bases, with 13 bases spanning the gap. This CDR3 comprises 14 residues. CDR3 loop: CASSANRVGQPQHF. The CDR3 DNA reads as TGTGCCAGCAGTGCTAACAGGGTGGGTCAGCCCCAGCATTTT.

The chain combines TRBV29-1 with TRBJ2-1; 11 bases match TRBD1. The germline gives CDR1 SQVTM, CDR2 ANQGSEA. V lost 5 bases and J lost 6; bases outside the gene matches: 3. This CDR3 has 13 residues. The CDR3: CSVTGTGGNEQFF. The CDR3 DNA follows: TGCAGCGTTACAGGGACAGGGGGCAATGAGCAGTTCTTC.

The chain has TRBV13 and TRBJ2-4; D is ambiguous. Trimming took 4 bases from V and 8 from J, leaving 9 bases between them. Germline loops: CDR1 PRHDT, CDR2 FYEKMQ (reference sequence). The CDR3 has 12 residues. The CDR3 loop is CASSSVRDIQYF. CDR3 sequence (DNA): TGTGCCAGCAGCTCCGTTAGGGACATTCAGTACTTC.

The CDR3 region is CASSYPPGGSNQPQHF. CDR3 sequence (DNA): TGTGCCAGCAGTTACCCACCGGGGGGTAGCAATCAGCCCCAGCATTTT. This chain joins TRBV6-6 and TRBJ1-5; perhaps TRBD1 as D (5 bases). CDR1 and CDR2 from the germline V gene are MNHNY and SVGAGI (reference sequence). The CDR3 runs to 16 residues. Trimming cost V 2 bases and J 0 bases, with 11 bases left between them.

This chain connects TRBV7-9 to TRBJ1-2; D uncertain. This CDR3 is built from 12 residues. V was trimmed by 1 base and J by 4 bases, leaving 4 bases between them. Germline V gives CDR1 SEHNR, CDR2 FQNEAQ (reference sequence). CDR3 DNA sequence: TGTGCCAGCAGCTTAGTAAGCTATGGCTACACCTTC. This gives the protein CASSLVSYGYTF. Based on the CDR3 plus reference TRBV7-9 and TRBJ1-2, the full variable domain is DTGVSQNPRHKITKRGQNVTFRCDPISEHNRLYWYRQTLGQGPEFLTYFQNEAQLEKSRLLSDRFSAERPKGSFSTLEIQRTEQGDSAMYLCASSLVSYGYTFGSGTRLTVV.

The gene calls are TRBV5-4 and TRBJ2-7; 7 positions agree with TRBD1. The germline V gene encodes CDR1 SGHNT and CDR2 YYREEE (reference sequence). The CDR3 has 14 residues. The junction had 8 bases not matched to a gene; V was cut back by 3 bases and J by 5 bases. In DNA, the CDR3 is TGTGCCAGCAGCTCAACAGGGGTAAGGGACGAGCAGTACTTC. Translated, it gives CASSSTGVRDEQYF.

This clone was found once. The V call is TRBV6-6, the J call TRBJ2-7, with TRBD2 matching 11 bases. The CDR3 spans 14 residues. The germline V gene has CDR1 MNHNY and CDR2 SVGAGI (reference sequence). V lost 6 bases, J lost 4 bases, and 5 bases stayed unmatched. For the CDR3, the DNA is TGTGCCAGCAGAGTAGCGGGAGGGTCTTACGAGCAGTACTTC. Its protein product is CASRVAGGSYEQYF.

This clone was observed a handful of times. The rearrangement joins TRBV7-6 to TRBJ2-7; 7 positions agree with TRBD1. The V and J ends lost 2 bases and 3 bases, in that order; junction bases with no gene match: 1. CDR1 and CDR2 (germline): SGHVS, FNYEAQ. The CDR3 runs to 13 residues. As DNA, the CDR3 is TGTGCCAGCAGCTTAAACAGGGGCTACGAGCAGTACTTC. Protein: CASSLNRGYEQYF.

The CDR3 DNA is TGTGCCAGCCGGGACAGAGGCATGAACACTGAAGCTTTCTTT. Amino acids: CASRDRGMNTEAFF. The rearrangement uses TRBV27 and TRBJ1-1, with 7 nucleotides matching TRBD1. J gave up 0 bases and V 8 bases, and 6 bases lay outside the gene matches. The CDR3 totals 14 residues. The germline CDR1 and CDR2 sequences are MNHEY and SMNVEV (reference sequence).

This sequence joins TRBV4-2 and TRBJ2-3, with D unclear. Germline V gene sequence: CDR1 LGHNA, CDR2 YNFKEQ. The CDR3 runs 16 residues. With 1 base removed from V and 1 base from J, the gap between germline ends came to 12 bases. The CDR3 DNA sequence: TGTGCCAGCAGCCAAGCGGGCGGCGCACGCACAGATACGCAGTATTTT. Its protein is CASSQAGGARTDTQYF.

The chain recombines TRBV11-3 with TRBJ1-3; possible D gene TRBD1, 6 bases. The CDR3 contains 14 residues. The ends were cut back, 6 bases at V and 3 bases at J, with 12 bases in the middle. Per germline, CDR1 SGHNT and CDR2 YENEEA. The CDR3 DNA is TGTGCCAGCAGTGCTCGACAGGATGGAAACACCATATATTTT. Translated: CASSARQDGNTIYF.

The J gene is TRBJ2-2, the V gene TRBV9; no clear D. V shed 0 bases and J shed 5 bases, with 5 bases lying between them. Germline V gene sequence: CDR1 SGDLS, CDR2 YYNGEE. This CDR3 is 13 amino acids long. CDR3 DNA: TGTGCCAGCAGCGTAGGCGGAACCGGGGAGCTGTTTTTT. Its translation: CASSVGGTGELFF. The variable domain in full, completed from reference TRBV9 and TRBJ2-2, reads DSGVTQTPKHLITATGQRVTLRCSPRSGDLSVYWYQQSLDQGLQFLIQYYNGEERAKGNILERFSAQQFPDLHSELNLSSLELGDSALYFCASSVGGTGELFFGEGSRLTVL.